This T cell receptor (beta chain) was sequenced in a study of blood T cells in healthy people across ages (dated by TCRdb to between 2014 and 2017). At the level of the whole study: In model experiments, template switching captured roughly one uniquely barcoded TCR beta cDNA molecule for every two T cells. Four age groups were formed from the donors: young (average 16 years), middle-aged (approximately 40), aged (approximately 60) and long-lived (roughly 88). The study measured age-related changes in TCR beta repertoire diversity using deep sequencing normalized with unique cDNA molecular identifiers. To avoid experimental bias, donors of different ages were spread randomly across the sequencing lanes. Using the same blood draw, the study looked at two additional independent replicas of 1 million unique cDNA reads for two donors, one aged 18 to 30 and the other aged 80 or older. The paper as a whole reports these results and caveats: Compared with the aged group, more naive CD4+ T cells, fewer expanded clones and increased TCR diversity were shown by the long-lived group, suggesting age selection. Donor CMV infection status was unknown, potentially confounding age-related changes in expanded clonotypes. Since profiling was done on bulk unsorted PBMCs, naive and antigen-experienced compartments could not be conclusively compared. Estimates of total diversity from one million sequenced T cells were regarded as lower bounds and underestimates. Observed TCR beta diversity per million T cells fell roughly linearly with age, and a significant reduction was already apparent by age roughly 40. A strong correlation was found between observed TCR beta diversity and the percentage of naive T cells measured by flow cytometry.

V and J lose 7 bases and 0 bases, and a span of 15 bases separates them. The CDR3 spans 15 residues, from the cysteine through the phenylalanine. Of the read, only the CDR3 DNA is kept; its 45 bases are in frame from base 1. CDR1 and CDR2 are drawn from the germline V gene (reference sequence): SEHNR, FQNEAQ. Notes on this clonotype: Which antigen it targets is not known. Per-base qualities were not stored, and no clone one base away is much larger.

The 35 to 40 donors, aged 6 to 90 years, were systemically healthy Caucasian individuals from Russia. Around 10 milliliters of peripheral blood were drawn from each donor into EDTA-treated Vacutainer tubes. PBMCs were isolated by Ficoll-Paque density-gradient centrifugation, with at least 6.5 million obtained per sample. Trizol reagent was used to extract total RNA from the PBMCs, yielding at least 6 micrograms per sample. Naive CD45RAhigh/CD27high T cell percentages were measured by flow cytometry on a PBMC aliquot from every donor. The library was built by means of 5' RACE. The instrument given in TCRdb is Illumina HiSeq 2500. A second PCR of about 6 to 12 cycles was run with a J-beta primer mix and a sample-barcoded 5' primer. Each TCR beta cDNA molecule received a unique molecular identifier from a template-switch 5' adaptor carrying 12 random nucleotides. At least 2.5 million CDR3-containing paired-end reads were obtained from each sample. First-strand cDNA was synthesized from all RNA with the Mint cDNA synthesis kit, primed by a TRBC-specific oligonucleotide. After uracil-DNA glycosylase treatment, a first 18-cycle PCR used universal primers M1SS and BC2_uni_R on all cDNA. The authors' analysis ran thus. For normalization, 1 million high-quality reads were randomly selected from each sample, with every read carrying a distinct molecular identifier. Reads sharing molecular identifiers were discarded rather than binned into consensus sequences. CDR3 identification, clonotype clustering and error correction used MiTCR with a Q25 quality threshold and the strictest error-elimination algorithm. Lower-bound total TCR beta diversity was estimated with a nonparametric unseen species model using Euler transformation. The public reads were quality trimmed at Q25 with fastp and then assembled into clones with MiXCR by TCRdb, keeping productive beta chains. Entries are consolidated by CDR3 protein sequence, retaining the most common genes and DNA. V and J calls and clone size were set by TCRdb, not the authors. This sample gives 1.5 million to 2 million distinct CDR3 sequences in total; 34% of them show up just once. Of the sample, about 11% falls within the top ten clones.

In this chain, TRBV7-9 is recombined with TRBJ1-2; the best D guess is TRBD1, with 6 bases matching. Material: blood. This sequence originates from a woman in her 30s in good health. The CDR3 protein is CASTPADRPNYGYTF. The nucleotide sequence is TGTGCCAGCACCCCCGCCGACAGGCCTAACTATGGCTACACCTTC. The CDR3 plus the reference TRBV7-9 and TRBJ1-2 genes for the other parts give the full variable domain: DTGVSQNPRHKITKRGQNVTFRCDPISEHNRLYWYRQTLGQGPEFLTYFQNEAQLEKSRLLSDRFSAERPKGSFSTLEIQRTEQGDSAMYLCASTPADRPNYGYTFGSGTRLTVV.